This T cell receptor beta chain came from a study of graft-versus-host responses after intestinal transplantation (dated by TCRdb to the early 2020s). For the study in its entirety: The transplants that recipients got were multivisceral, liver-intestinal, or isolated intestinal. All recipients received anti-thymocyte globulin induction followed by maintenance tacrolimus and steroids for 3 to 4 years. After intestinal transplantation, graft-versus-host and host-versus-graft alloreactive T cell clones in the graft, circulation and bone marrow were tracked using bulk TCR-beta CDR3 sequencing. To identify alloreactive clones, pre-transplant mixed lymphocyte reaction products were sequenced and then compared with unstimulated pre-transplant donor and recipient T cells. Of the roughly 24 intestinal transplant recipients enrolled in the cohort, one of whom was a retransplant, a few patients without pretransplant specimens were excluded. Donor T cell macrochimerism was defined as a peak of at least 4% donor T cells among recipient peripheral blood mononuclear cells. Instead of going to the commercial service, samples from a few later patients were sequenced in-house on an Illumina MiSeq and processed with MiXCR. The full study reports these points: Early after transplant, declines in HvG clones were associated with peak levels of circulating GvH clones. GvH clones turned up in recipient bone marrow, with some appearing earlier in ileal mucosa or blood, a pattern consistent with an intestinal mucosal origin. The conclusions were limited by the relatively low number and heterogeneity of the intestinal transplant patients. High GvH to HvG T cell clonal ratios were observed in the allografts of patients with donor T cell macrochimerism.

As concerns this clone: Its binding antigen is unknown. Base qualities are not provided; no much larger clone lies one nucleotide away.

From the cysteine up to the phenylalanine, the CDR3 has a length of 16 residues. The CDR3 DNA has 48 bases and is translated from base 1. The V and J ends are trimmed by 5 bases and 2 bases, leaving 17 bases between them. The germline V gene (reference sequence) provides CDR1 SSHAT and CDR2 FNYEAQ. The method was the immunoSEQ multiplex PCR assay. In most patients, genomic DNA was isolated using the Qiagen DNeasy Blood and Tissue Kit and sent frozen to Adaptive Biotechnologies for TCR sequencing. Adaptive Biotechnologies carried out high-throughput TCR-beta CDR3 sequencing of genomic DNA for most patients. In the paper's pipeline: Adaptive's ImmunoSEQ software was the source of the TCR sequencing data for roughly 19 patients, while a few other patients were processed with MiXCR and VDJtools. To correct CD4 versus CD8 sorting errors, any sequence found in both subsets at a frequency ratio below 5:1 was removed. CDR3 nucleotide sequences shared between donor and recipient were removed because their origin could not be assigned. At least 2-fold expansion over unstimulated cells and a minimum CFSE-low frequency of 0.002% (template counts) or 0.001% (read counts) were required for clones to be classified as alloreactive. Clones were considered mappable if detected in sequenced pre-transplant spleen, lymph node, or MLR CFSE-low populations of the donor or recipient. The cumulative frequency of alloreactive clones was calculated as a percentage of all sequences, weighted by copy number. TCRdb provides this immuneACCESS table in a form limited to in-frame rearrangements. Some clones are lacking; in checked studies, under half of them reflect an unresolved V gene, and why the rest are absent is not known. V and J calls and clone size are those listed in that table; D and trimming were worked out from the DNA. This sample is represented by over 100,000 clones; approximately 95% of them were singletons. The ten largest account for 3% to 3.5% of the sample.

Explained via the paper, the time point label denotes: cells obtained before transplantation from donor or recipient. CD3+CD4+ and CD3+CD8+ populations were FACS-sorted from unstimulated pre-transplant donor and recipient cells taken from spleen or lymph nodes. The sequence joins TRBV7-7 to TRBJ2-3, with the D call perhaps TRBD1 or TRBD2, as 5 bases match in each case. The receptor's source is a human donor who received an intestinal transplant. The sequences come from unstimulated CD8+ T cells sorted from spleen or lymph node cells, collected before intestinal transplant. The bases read TGTGCCAGCAGCCCGCTTATGGTGGGGACCACAGATACGCAGTATTTT. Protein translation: CASSPLMVGTTDTQYF. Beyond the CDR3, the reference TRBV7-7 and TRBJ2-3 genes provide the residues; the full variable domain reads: GAGVSQSPRYKVTKRGQDVTLRCDPISSHATLYWYQQALGQGPEFLTYFNYEAQPDKSGLPSDRFSAERPEGSISTLTIQRTEQRDSAMYRCASSPLMVGTTDTQYFGPGTRLTVL.